This T cell receptor (beta chain) was found in a study of OX40 agonist ivuxolimab in advanced cancers. Study context: Dose-escalation patients suffered from hepatocellular carcinoma, melanoma, renal cell or head and neck cancer.

The germline V and J ends were trimmed by 3 bases and 9 bases, with 12 bases remaining between them. Germline assignment: CDR1 SEHNR and CDR2 FQNEAQ (reference sequence). The CDR3 runs 13 residues. Libraries were prepared by immunoSEQ multiplex PCR; TCRdb keeps only in-frame clonotypes and omits some of them. The table includes approximately 76,000 clones, roughly 90% detected once. The receptor was isolated from an adult with an advanced solid tumor such as melanoma, head and neck, liver or kidney cancer. The rearrangement joins TRBV7-9 to TRBJ2-1, with a tentative D call TRBD2 (6 bases). The sequences come from CD4+ or CD8+ T cells sorted from blood, collected in a trial of the OX40 agonist ivuxolimab. CDR3 amino acids: CASSLSGEGEQFF. The CDR3, as DNA: TGTGCCAGCAGCTTGTCGGGAGAAGGTGAGCAGTTCTTC.